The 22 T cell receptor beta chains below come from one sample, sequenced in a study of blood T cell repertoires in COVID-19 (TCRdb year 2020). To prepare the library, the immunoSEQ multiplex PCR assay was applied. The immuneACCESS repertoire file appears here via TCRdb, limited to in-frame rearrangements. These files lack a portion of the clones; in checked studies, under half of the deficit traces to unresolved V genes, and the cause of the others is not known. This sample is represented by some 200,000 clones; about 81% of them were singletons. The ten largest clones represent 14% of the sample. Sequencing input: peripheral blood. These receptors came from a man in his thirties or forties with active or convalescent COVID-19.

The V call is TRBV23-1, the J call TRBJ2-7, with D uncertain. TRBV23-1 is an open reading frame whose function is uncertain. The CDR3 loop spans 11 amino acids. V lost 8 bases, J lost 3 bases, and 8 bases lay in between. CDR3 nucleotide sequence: TGCGCCAGCCCCCAGGACTACGAGCAGTACGTC. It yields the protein CASPQDYEQYV.

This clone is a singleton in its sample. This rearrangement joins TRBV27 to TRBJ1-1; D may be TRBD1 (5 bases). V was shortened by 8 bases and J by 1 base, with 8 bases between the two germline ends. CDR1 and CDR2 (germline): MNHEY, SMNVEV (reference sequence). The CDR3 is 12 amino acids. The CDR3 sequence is CASGHPNTEAFF. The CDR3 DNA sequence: TGTGCCAGCGGACACCCGAACACTGAAGCTTTCTTT.

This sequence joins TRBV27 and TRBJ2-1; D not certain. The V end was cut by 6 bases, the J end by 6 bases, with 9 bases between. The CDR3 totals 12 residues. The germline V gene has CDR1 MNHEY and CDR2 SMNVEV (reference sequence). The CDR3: CASRSSRNEQFF. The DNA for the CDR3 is TGTGCCAGCAGGTCCTCCCGCAATGAGCAGTTCTTC.

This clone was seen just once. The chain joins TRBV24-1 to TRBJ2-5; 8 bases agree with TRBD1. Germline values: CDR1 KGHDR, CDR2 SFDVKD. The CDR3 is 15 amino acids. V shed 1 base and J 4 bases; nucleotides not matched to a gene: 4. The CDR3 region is CATSDFLQGVETQYF. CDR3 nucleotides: TGTGCCACCAGTGATTTCCTACAGGGGGTAGAGACCCAGTACTTC.

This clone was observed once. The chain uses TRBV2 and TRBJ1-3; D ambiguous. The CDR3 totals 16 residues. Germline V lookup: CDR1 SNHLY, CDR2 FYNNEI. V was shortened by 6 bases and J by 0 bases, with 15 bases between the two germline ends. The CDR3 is CASSEEPVSSGNTIYF. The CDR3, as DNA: TGTGCCAGCAGCGAGGAACCGGTCAGCTCTGGAAACACCATATATTTT.

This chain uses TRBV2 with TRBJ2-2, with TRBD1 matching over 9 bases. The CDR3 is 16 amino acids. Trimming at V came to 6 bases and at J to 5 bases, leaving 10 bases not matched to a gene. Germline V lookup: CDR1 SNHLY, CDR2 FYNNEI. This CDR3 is CASSGQGRGQTGELFF. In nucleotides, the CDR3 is TGTGCCAGCAGCGGACAGGGGAGGGGTCAGACCGGGGAGCTGTTTTTT.

This chain's CDR3 is CASSESWGLSYGYTF. The CDR3 bases are TGTGCCAGCAGTGAATCATGGGGGCTGAGCTATGGCTACACCTTC. This chain joins TRBV6-1 and TRBJ1-2; TRBD1 might be the D (6 bases). CDR3 size: 15 residues. Trimming cost V 2 bases and J 4 bases, with 14 bases left between them. Germline CDR1 MNHNS, CDR2 SASEGT.

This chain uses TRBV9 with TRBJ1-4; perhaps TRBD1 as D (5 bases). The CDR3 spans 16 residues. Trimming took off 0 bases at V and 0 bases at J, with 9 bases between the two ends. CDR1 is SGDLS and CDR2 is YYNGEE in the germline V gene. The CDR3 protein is CASSVAQGTTNEKLFF. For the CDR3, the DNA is TGTGCCAGCAGCGTAGCGCAGGGAACAACTAATGAAAAACTGTTTTTT. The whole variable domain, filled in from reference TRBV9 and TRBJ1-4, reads DSGVTQTPKHLITATGQRVTLRCSPRSGDLSVYWYQQSLDQGLQFLIQYYNGEERAKGNILERFSAQQFPDLHSELNLSSLELGDSALYFCASSVAQGTTNEKLFFGSGTQLSVL.

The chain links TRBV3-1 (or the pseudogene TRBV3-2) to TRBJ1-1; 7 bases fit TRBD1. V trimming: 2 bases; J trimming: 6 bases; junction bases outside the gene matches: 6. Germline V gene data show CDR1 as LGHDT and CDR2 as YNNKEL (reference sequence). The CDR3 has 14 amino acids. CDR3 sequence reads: CASSQRTGLSEAFF. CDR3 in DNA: TGTGCCAGCAGCCAAAGGACAGGTCTTTCTGAAGCTTTCTTT.

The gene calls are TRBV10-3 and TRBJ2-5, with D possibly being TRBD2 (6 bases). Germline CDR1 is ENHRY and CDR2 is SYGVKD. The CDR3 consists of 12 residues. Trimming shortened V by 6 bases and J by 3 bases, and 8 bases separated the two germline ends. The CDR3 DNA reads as TGTGCCATCAGGGGACTGGAAGAGACCCAGTACTTC. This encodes CAIRGLEETQYF.

CDR3 protein: CASSYSAPGQGTEAFF. The CDR3 nucleotides are TGTGCCAGCAGTTACTCGGCCCCGGGACAGGGAACTGAAGCTTTCTTT. The chain joins TRBV6-5 to TRBJ1-1; 9 nucleotides line up with TRBD1. Germline CDR1 and CDR2: MNHEY and SVGAGI. CDR3 size: 16 residues. V was clipped by 0 bases and J by 5 bases; unmatched bases: 7.

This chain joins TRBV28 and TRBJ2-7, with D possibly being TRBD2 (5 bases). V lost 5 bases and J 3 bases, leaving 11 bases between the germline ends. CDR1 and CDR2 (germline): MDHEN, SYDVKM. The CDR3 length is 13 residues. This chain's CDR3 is CASSLSGDYEQYF. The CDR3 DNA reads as TGTGCCAGCAGTCTAAGCGGTGACTACGAGCAGTACTTC.

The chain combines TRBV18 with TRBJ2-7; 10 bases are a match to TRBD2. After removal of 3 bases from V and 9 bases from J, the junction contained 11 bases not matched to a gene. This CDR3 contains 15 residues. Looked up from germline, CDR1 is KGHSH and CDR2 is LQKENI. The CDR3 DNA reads TGTGCCAGCTCACCCGGCCCCACTAGCGGGGTAGGGCAGTACTTC. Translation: CASSPGPTSGVGQYF.

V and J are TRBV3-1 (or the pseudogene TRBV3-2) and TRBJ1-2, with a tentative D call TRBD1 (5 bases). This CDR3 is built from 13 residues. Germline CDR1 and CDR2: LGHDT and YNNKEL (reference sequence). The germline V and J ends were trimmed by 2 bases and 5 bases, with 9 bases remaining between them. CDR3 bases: TGTGCCAGCAGCCAACAGGGAATTTATGGCTACACCTTC. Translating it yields CASSQQGIYGYTF.

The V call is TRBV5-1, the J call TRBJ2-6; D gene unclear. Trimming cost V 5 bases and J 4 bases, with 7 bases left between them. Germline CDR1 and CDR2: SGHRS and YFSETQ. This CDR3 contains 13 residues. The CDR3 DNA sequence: TGCGCCAGCAGACCGACAGGGGCCAACGTCCTGACTTTC. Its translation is CASRPTGANVLTF.

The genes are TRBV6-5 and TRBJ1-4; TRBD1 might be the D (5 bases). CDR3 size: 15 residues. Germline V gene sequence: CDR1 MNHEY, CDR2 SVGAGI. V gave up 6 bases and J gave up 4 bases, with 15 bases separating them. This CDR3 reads CASRLTGLGNEKLFF. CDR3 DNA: TGTGCCAGCAGACTTACAGGTTTGGGTAATGAAAAACTGTTTTTT.

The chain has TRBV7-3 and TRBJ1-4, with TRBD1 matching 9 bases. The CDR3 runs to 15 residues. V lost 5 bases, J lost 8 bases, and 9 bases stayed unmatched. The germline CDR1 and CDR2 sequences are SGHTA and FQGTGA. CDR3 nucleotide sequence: TGTGCCAGCAGCAATACAGGGGGCGCAGGGGAAAAACTGTTTTTT. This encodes CASSNTGGAGEKLFF.

CDR3 region: CASFGANEKLFF. In DNA, the CDR3 is TGCGCCAGCTTTGGAGCAAATGAAAAACTGTTTTTT. This chain joins TRBV23-1 and TRBJ1-4; D not certain. TRBV23-1 is treated as an ORF (open reading frame) with a function not yet certain. Trimming removed 8 bases at V and 5 bases at J, with 9 bases between. The CDR3 sequence is 12 residues long.

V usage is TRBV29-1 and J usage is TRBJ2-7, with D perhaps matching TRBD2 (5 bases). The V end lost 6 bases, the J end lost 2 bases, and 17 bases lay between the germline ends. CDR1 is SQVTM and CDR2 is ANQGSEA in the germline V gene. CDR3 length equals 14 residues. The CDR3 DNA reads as TGCAGCGTGGCCACGCTAGCCGGGGCCTACGAGCAGTACTTC. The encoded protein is CSVATLAGAYEQYF.

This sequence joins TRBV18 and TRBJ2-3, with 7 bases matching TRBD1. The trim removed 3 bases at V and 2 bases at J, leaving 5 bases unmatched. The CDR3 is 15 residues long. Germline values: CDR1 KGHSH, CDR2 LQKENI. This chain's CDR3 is CASSPGTAPTDTQYF. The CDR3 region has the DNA TGTGCCAGCTCACCGGGGACAGCGCCCACAGATACGCAGTATTTT.

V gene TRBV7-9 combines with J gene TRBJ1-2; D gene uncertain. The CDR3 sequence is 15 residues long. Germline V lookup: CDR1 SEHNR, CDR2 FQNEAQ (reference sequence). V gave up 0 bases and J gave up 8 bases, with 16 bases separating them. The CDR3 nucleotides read TGTGCCAGCAGCTTAGCGGCACAAACGGTCGGGGGCTACACCTTC. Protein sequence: CASSLAAQTVGGYTF.

CDR3 region: CASSVFGQGGDTQYF. In DNA form, the CDR3 reads TGTGCCAGCAGTGTCTTCGGACAGGGTGGAGATACGCAGTATTTT. The V call is TRBV2, the J call TRBJ2-3; 8 nucleotides line up with TRBD1. J gave up 5 bases and V 4 bases, and 8 bases lay outside the gene matches. In germline, CDR1 is SNHLY, CDR2 FYNNEI. This CDR3 has 15 residues.